This TCR beta chain comes out of a study of glioma-infiltrating T cells after dendritic cell vaccination. Study details: The vaccine used monocyte-derived dendritic cells pulsed overnight with autologous tumor lysate.

The germline CDR1 and CDR2 sequences are SGHNT and YENEEA. The V end was cut by 5 bases, the J end by 2 bases, with 11 bases between. The CDR3 sequence is 14 residues long. As for time point: after dendritic cell vaccination, including at tumor progression/relapse. Fresh-frozen tumor tissue and more than two years of survival data were available for all. PBMC sampling occurred before vaccination, two weeks after the third dose, and at progression. Primers: 60 V beta forward and 13 J beta reverse. Sequencing used immunoSEQ multiplex PCR; TCRdb keeps in-frame clones, though not all of them. The data contain around 83,000 clones, around 84% of them singletons.

This receptor was taken from a human donor with glioblastoma. This specimen consisted of blood, obtained after dendritic cell vaccination. The chain links TRBV11-3 to TRBJ2-3; unclear D gene. CDR3: CASSHGSPTDTQYF. CDR3 nucleotide sequence: TGTGCCAGCAGCCACGGGTCTCCCACAGATACGCAGTATTTT.